Below, 27 T cell receptor beta chains from the same sample are listed, as sequenced in a study of regulatory T cells in long-lasting Graves disease. For TCR beta, libraries came from iRepertoire HTBI primers and Arm-PCR of CDR3 regions. TCRdb itself ran the multiplex PCR reads through MiXCR, one entry per CDR3 protein. The sample yields 400,000 to 450,000 distinct CDR3 sequences, more than 12% seen once. Described time point: newly diagnosed GD, antithyroid drugs for less than 3 months. RNA extracted from PBMCs served as the sequencing template. The same sample was also used in a study of T cells in Graves' hyperthyroidism and ophthalmopathy.

The starting material was peripheral blood mononuclear cells (PBMCs), obtained at new diagnosis, from a patient treated with antithyroid drugs. These receptors came from a young woman with Graves disease.

This clonotype was observed many times. This chain connects TRBV13 to TRBJ2-1, with 12 positions matching TRBD2. The CDR3 loop spans 17 amino acids. Trimming at V came to 3 bases and at J to 4 bases, leaving 7 bases not matched to a gene. Germline assignment: CDR1 PRHDT and CDR2 FYEKMQ (reference sequence). Here the CDR3 DNA reads TGTGCCAGCAGCTTCCCTAGCGGGAGGGCCTCATACAATGAGCAGTTCTTC. Its protein is CASSFPSGRASYNEQFF.

The genes are TRBV24-1 and TRBJ1-2; 11 nucleotides line up with TRBD1. The CDR3 has 16 residues. V shed 2 bases and J 2 bases; nucleotides not matched to a gene: 3. Germline CDR1 and CDR2: KGHDR and SFDVKD. CDR3 DNA: TGTGCCACCAGTGATTCTAGGACAGGGGGCAACTATGGCTACACCTTC. Translated: CATSDSRTGGNYGYTF.

Only a few counts were recorded for this clonotype. A read error may be the cause here, since a much bigger clone is one base away. The chain employs TRBV20-1 and TRBJ2-3, with TRBD2 matching over 12 bases. The CDR3 spans 15 residues. Germline V gene data show CDR1 as DFQATT and CDR2 as SNEGSKA (reference sequence). The CDR3 region has the DNA TGCGGTGCGCGACTAGCGGGAGCGGGCACAGATACGCAGTATTTT. Translation gives CGARLAGAGTDTQYF.

In its sample, this clonotype was seen a few times. V and J are TRBV2 and TRBJ1-3; the D gene is possibly TRBD1 (5 bases). V was trimmed by 9 bases and J by 0 bases, leaving 15 bases between them. The CDR3 extends over 15 amino acids. Per the germline V gene, CDR1 is SNHLY and CDR2 is FYNNEI. The CDR3 sequence: CASRGRALSGNTIYF. CDR3 nucleotide sequence: TGTGCCAGTAGGGGCAGGGCTCTCTCTGGAAACACCATATATTTT.

The chain joins TRBV6-2 or TRBV6-3 to TRBJ2-5, with D perhaps TRBD2 (7 bases). The germline V gene has CDR1 MNHEY and CDR2 SVGEGT. V lost 0 bases to trimming and J lost 5 bases, with 16 bases between them. This CDR3 spans 16 amino acids. The CDR3 spells CASSYSIGGGFETQYF. The CDR3 bases are TGTGCCAGCAGTTACTCGATAGGGGGGGGTTTTGAGACCCAGTACTTC.

This clonotype was recorded many times. The gene calls are TRBV12-3 or TRBV12-4 and TRBJ1-1, with D hard to call. V was clipped by 6 bases and J by 4 bases, with 9 bases between them. This CDR3 comprises 12 residues. CDR3 residues: CASSFEGTEAFF. The DNA of the CDR3 is TGTGCCAGCAGCTTTGAAGGCACTGAAGCTTTCTTT.

In the case of this clonotype: A much larger clonotype is one base distant, so this may be a read error. The chain combines TRBV3-1 with TRBJ2-3; no clear D gene. Germline CDR1 and CDR2: LGHDT and YNNKEL (reference sequence). The CDR3 has 11 amino acids. The CDR3 region is CASSREDTQCF. In nucleotides, the CDR3 is TGTGCCAGCAGCCGGGAAGATACGCAGTGTTTT.

This clonotype has a count of ten or more. The CDR3 DNA sequence: TGTGCCAGCAGTCAATACGAGCAGTACTTC. Encoded protein: CASSQYEQYF. The J gene is TRBJ2-7, the V gene TRBV2; D is ambiguous. V shed 5 bases and J shed 4 bases, with 3 bases lying between them. Germline V gene lookup returns CDR1 SNHLY and CDR2 FYNNEI. This CDR3 has 10 residues.

The chain employs TRBV10-3 and TRBJ2-7; TRBD1 agrees at 11 bases. V lost 10 bases, J lost 3 bases, and 5 bases stayed unmatched. Germline lookup yields CDR1 ENHRY and CDR2 SYGVKD. This CDR3 is built from 13 residues. CDR3 nucleotides: TGTGCCACAGGGACAGGGGGTAACTACGAGCAGTACTTC. It is translated as CATGTGGNYEQYF.

This clonotype has ten or more counts. V and J are TRBV7-3 and TRBJ2-1, with TRBD2 as a possible D gene (7 bases). The CDR3 is 16 residues long. Between the trimmed V and J ends, which lost 7 bases and 0 bases, there was a span of 16 bases. Germline V gene sequence: CDR1 SGHTA, CDR2 FQGTGA. The CDR3 loop reads CASNPSGGGSYNEQFF. The CDR3 nucleotides read TGTGCCAGCAACCCTAGCGGAGGGGGCTCCTACAATGAGCAGTTCTTC.

There are many counts of this clonotype. V usage is TRBV20-1 and J usage is TRBJ1-1, with 7 bases aligning to TRBD1. V lost 6 bases, J lost 4 bases, and 11 bases stayed unmatched. The CDR3 has 14 amino acids. Looked up from germline, CDR1 is DFQATT and CDR2 is SNEGSKA (reference sequence). The CDR3: CSARAGGGATEAFF. The CDR3 bases are TGCAGTGCGCGGGCAGGGGGAGGAGCCACTGAAGCTTTCTTT.

This sequence joins TRBV4-1 and TRBJ1-5; the D is unclear. Germline loops: CDR1 MGHRA, CDR2 YSYEKL. Between the trimmed V and J ends, which lost 0 bases and 4 bases, there was a span of 13 bases. CDR3 length equals 16 residues. CDR3 DNA sequence: TGCGCCAGCAGCCAAGATTCGGCAGCGGGTAATCAGCCCCAGCATTTT. Protein product: CASSQDSAAGNQPQHF.

This clonotype showed up just a few times. This chain connects TRBV5-4 to TRBJ2-3; TRBD2 matches at 14 bases. Germline V lookup: CDR1 SGHNT, CDR2 YYREEE (reference sequence). J was trimmed by 3 bases and V by 4 bases; bases with no gene match: 7. CDR3 size: 17 residues. Here the CDR3 reads CASSPDGLAGGTDTQYF. Written as DNA, the CDR3 is TGTGCCAGCAGCCCAGATGGACTAGCGGGAGGTACAGATACGCAGTATTTT.

This chain connects TRBV6-1 to TRBJ2-7; D not certain. V was pared by 7 bases and J by 5 bases, with 9 bases between. Looked up from germline, CDR1 is MNHNS and CDR2 is SASEGT. CDR3 length: 11 amino acids. The CDR3 protein is CASTKGDEQYF. For the CDR3, the DNA is TGTGCCAGCACCAAAGGCGACGAGCAGTACTTC.

The sample holds many counts of this clonotype. The gene calls are TRBV11-3 and TRBJ2-1, with TRBD2 matching over 8 bases. Germline CDR1 reads SGHNT; CDR2 reads YENEEA. This CDR3 region has 15 residues. V lost 2 bases and J lost 6; bases outside the gene matches: 6. The CDR3 DNA sequence: TGTGCCAGCAGCTTAAGAACTAGCGGTGGCAATGAGCAGTTCTTC. Translation: CASSLRTSGGNEQFF.

This clonotype occurred many times. The chain uses TRBV7-9 and TRBJ1-1; D is unresolved. The CDR3 is 14 amino acids. Germline V lookup: CDR1 SEHNR, CDR2 FQNEAQ (reference sequence). Trimming took 2 bases from V and 2 from J, leaving 9 bases between them. Here the CDR3 DNA reads TGTGCCAGCAGCTTAATGGAGGTCAACACTGAAGCTTTCTTT. Encoded protein: CASSLMEVNTEAFF.

In DNA form, the CDR3 reads TGTGCCAGCAGCCAAGATCGAGGACTAGCGGGAAGCCCTACTAGGGAGCAGTACTTC. Its protein is CASSQDRGLAGSPTREQYF. This chain connects TRBV3-1 to TRBJ2-7, with 12 nucleotides matching TRBD2. The CDR3 length is 19 residues. The V segment lost 0 bases and the J segment 7 bases; nucleotides outside the gene matches: 16. Looked up from germline, CDR1 is LGHDT and CDR2 is YNNKEL (reference sequence).

This clonotype occurred many times. This chain joins TRBV12-3 or TRBV12-4 and TRBJ2-2; 10 bases line up with TRBD2. The CDR3 totals 16 residues. Trimming removed 3 bases from V and 7 bases from J; junction bases left unmatched: 8. CDR3 region: CASSFLAGVSIGELFF. In DNA form, the CDR3 reads TGTGCCAGCAGTTTTCTAGCGGGAGTTTCGATCGGGGAGCTGTTTTTT.

The V gene is TRBV19, the J gene TRBJ1-1; no clear D. CDR3 size: 11 residues. Trimming stripped 7 bases from V and 5 bases from J, with 8 bases between. Germline-derived CDR1 and CDR2 are LNHDA and SQIVND (reference sequence). CDR3 residues: CASIGSTEAFF. CDR3 DNA: TGTGCCAGTATAGGGAGTACTGAAGCTTTCTTT.

The CDR3 reads CASSSTAGSYEQYF. CDR3 nucleotide sequence: TGTGCCAGCAGCTCTACAGCGGGGTCCTACGAGCAGTACTTC. J is TRBJ2-7 and V is TRBV11-1; 7 nucleotides align to TRBD2. Trimming took 4 bases from V and 1 from J; bases not matched to a gene: 4. CDR3 length: 14 residues. Germline V gene data show CDR1 as SGHAT and CDR2 as FQDESV (reference sequence).

The chain joins TRBV20-1 to TRBJ1-2; D not certain. The CDR3 covers 14 residues. The V end was cut by 8 bases, the J end by 6 bases, with 22 bases between. Germline CDR1 DFQATT, CDR2 SNEGSKA (reference sequence). The CDR3 nucleotides are TGCAGTTCCCAGGTCGTACAGTCATTCCATGGCTACACCTTC. This translates into CSSQVVQSFHGYTF.

This clonotype was detected ten times or more. J is TRBJ2-5 and V is TRBV5-4, with D perhaps matching TRBD1 (5 bases). With 2 bases removed from V and 1 base from J, the gap between germline ends came to 9 bases. This CDR3 has 14 residues. The germline V gene has CDR1 SGHNT and CDR2 YYREEE (reference sequence). Here the CDR3 DNA reads TGTGCCAGCAGCTTTATCGACAGCCAAGAGACCCAGTACTTC. Protein sequence: CASSFIDSQETQYF.

This clonotype was observed many times. The V call is TRBV20-1, the J call TRBJ2-3, with 7 bases identical to TRBD2. V shed 7 bases and J 2 bases; nucleotides not matched to a gene: 6. CDR1 and CDR2 from the germline V gene are DFQATT and SNEGSKA (reference sequence). The CDR3 is made up of 13 amino acids. The CDR3 DNA follows: TGCAGTGTCGGGAGGTTGGACACAGATACGCAGTATTTT. Encoded protein: CSVGRLDTDTQYF.

This clonotype came up many times. Relative to the germline gene, one junction end is altered; a read error may explain this. The chain carries TRBV6-2 or TRBV6-3 and TRBJ2-7, with 7 bases that match TRBD2. Germline CDR1 MNHEY, CDR2 SVGEGT. CDR3 size: 15 residues. The CDR3 DNA reads TGTGCCAGCACTTACCCAACGGGAGGAGCCTACGAGCAGTACTTC. Translated, it gives CASTYPTGGAYEQYF.

This clonotype was detected ten times or more. This chain uses TRBV12-3 or TRBV12-4 with TRBJ1-6, with 8 bases that match TRBD1. This CDR3 is built from 15 residues. V was clipped by 8 bases and J by 9 bases; unmatched bases: 12. The CDR3 spells CASLAGQGSISPLHF. The CDR3 DNA sequence: TGTGCCAGCCTTGCTGGACAGGGATCGATTTCACCCCTCCACTTT.

The genes are TRBV4-2 and TRBJ2-1, with no clear D. Germline-derived CDR1 and CDR2 are LGHNA and YNFKEQ. This CDR3 is built from 17 residues. V was shortened by 0 bases and J by 0 bases, with 12 bases between the two germline ends. Here the CDR3 reads CASSQDSRRYSYNEQFF. In nucleotides, the CDR3 is TGTGCCAGCAGCCAAGATTCTCGGCGGTACTCCTACAATGAGCAGTTCTTC.

This clonotype was counted many times. The V and J genes are TRBV7-9 and TRBJ2-5, with D perhaps TRBD1 (6 bases). The germline CDR1 and CDR2 sequences are SEHNR and FQNEAQ (reference sequence). Deletions cut 0 bases from V and 4 bases from J, with 9 bases between. The CDR3 length is 14 residues. The DNA for the CDR3 is TGTGCCAGCAGCTTAGCGGGGACACTAGAGACCCAGTACTTC. Residues: CASSLAGTLETQYF. The full variable domain, its missing parts supplied by reference TRBV7-9 and TRBJ2-5, is DTGVSQNPRHKITKRGQNVTFRCDPISEHNRLYWYRQTLGQGPEFLTYFQNEAQLEKSRLLSDRFSAERPKGSFSTLEIQRTEQGDSAMYLCASSLAGTLETQYFGPGTRLLVL.